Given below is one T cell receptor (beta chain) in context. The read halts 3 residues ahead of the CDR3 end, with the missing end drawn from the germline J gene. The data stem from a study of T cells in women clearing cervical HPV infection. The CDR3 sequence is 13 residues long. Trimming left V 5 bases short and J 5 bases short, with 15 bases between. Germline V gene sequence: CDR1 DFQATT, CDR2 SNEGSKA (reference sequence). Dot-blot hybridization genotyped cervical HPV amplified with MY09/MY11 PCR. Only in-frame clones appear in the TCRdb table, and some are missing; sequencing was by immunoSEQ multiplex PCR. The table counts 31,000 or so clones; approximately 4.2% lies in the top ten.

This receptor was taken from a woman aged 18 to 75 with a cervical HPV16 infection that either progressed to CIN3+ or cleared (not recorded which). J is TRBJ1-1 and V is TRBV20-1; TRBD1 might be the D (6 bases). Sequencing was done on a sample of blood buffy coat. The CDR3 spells CSAPQGQRTEAFF. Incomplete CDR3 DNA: TGCAGTGCTCCCCAGGGGCAGAGGACTGAA.